This passage covers 19 T cell receptor beta chains from one sample sequenced in a study of regulatory T cells in long-lasting Graves disease. Time point denoted: newly diagnosed GD, antithyroid drugs for less than 3 months. PBMCs were the source of the RNA used for TCR sequencing. Building of the TCR beta libraries involved iRepertoire HTBI primers and Arm-PCR of CDR3 regions. TCRdb reanalysed the multiplex PCR reads using MiXCR and keeps one entry per CDR3 protein. The profile shows about 470,000 distinct CDR3 sequences, 15% of them singletons. The data also belong to a second study, concerning T cells in Graves' hyperthyroidism and ophthalmopathy.

The starting material was peripheral blood mononuclear cells (PBMCs), obtained at new diagnosis, from a patient treated with antithyroid drugs. The receptors here all came from a woman aged 25-40 years with Graves disease.

This clonotype was observed at least ten times. This chain uses TRBV7-9 with TRBJ2-3; D unresolved. Germline V gene data show CDR1 as SEHNR and CDR2 as FQNEAQ (reference sequence). The germline V and J ends were trimmed by 2 bases and 5 bases, with 5 bases remaining between them. The CDR3 length is 12 residues. CDR3 amino acids: CASSLTEDTQYF. Here the CDR3 DNA reads TGTGCCAGCAGCTTAACTGAAGATACGCAGTATTTT.

This clonotype was detected ten times or more. This chain connects TRBV20-1 to TRBJ1-6; D not resolved. From germline, CDR1 is DFQATT and CDR2 SNEGSKA (reference sequence). With 1 base removed from V and 4 bases from J, the gap between germline ends came to 11 bases. This CDR3 has 15 residues. The CDR3 region has the DNA TGCAGTGCTAGAGTAACCACAGATTATAATTCACCCCTCCACTTT. As protein: CSARVTTDYNSPLHF.

The chain recombines TRBV30 with TRBJ1-6; TRBD1 aligns across 7 bases. Unmatched junction bases numbered 11, after V lost 2 bases and J lost 4 bases. CDR3 size: 17 residues. The germline CDR1 and CDR2 sequences are GTSNPN and SVGIG (reference sequence). CDR3 DNA sequence: TGTGCCTGGAGTAATAATCTGGGGACAGCTTATAATTCACCCCTCCACTTT. It yields the protein CAWSNNLGTAYNSPLHF. The full variable domain, completed using reference TRBV30 and TRBJ1-6, is SQTIHQWPATLVQPVGSPLSLECTVEGTSNPNLYWYRQAAGRGLQLLFYSVGIGQISSEVPQNLSASRPQDRQFILSSKKLLLSDSGFYLCAWSNNLGTAYNSPLHFGNGTRLTVT.

This clonotype has a count of ten or more. The chain couples TRBV11-3 to TRBJ2-1; TRBD2 agrees at 11 bases. The CDR3 is 15 amino acids. Per the germline V gene, CDR1 is SGHNT and CDR2 is YENEEA. Trimming cost V 2 bases and J 5 bases; bases outside gene matches: 2. CDR3 nucleotides: TGTGCCAGCAGCTTACTAGCGGGGGGCAACAATGAGCAGTTCTTC. The encoded protein is CASSLLAGGNNEQFF.

The chain combines TRBV2 with TRBJ2-1, with 14 bases that match TRBD2. Germline CDR1 reads SNHLY; CDR2 reads FYNNEI. The CDR3 loop spans 17 amino acids. The trim removed 3 bases at V and 7 bases at J, leaving 8 bases unmatched. The CDR3 nucleotides are TGTGCCAGCAGTGACGAAAGAGGGACTAGCGGGAGAAATGAGCAGTTCTTC. It codes for CASSDERGTSGRNEQFF.

The chain is built from TRBV12-3 or TRBV12-4 and TRBJ2-3; D assignment may be TRBD1 or TRBD2 (5 bases each). V shed 8 bases and J shed 0 bases, with 21 bases lying between them. The CDR3 is made up of 17 amino acids. In DNA form, the CDR3 reads TGTGCCAGCGGTAAGGCAGGGACCAAAAAGAGCACAGATACGCAGTATTTT. Protein sequence: CASGKAGTKKSTDTQYF.

This clonotype was found a few times. The chain combines TRBV6-2 or TRBV6-3 with TRBJ2-1; possible D gene TRBD2, 5 bases. Per the germline V gene, CDR1 is MNHEY and CDR2 is SVGEGT. The CDR3 loop spans 16 amino acids. V was trimmed by 5 bases and J by 0 bases, leaving 14 bases between them. The CDR3 sequence is CASSEAADISYNEQFF. DNA of the CDR3: TGTGCCAGCAGTGAAGCGGCGGATATCTCCTACAATGAGCAGTTCTTC.

The chain is built from TRBV5-4 and TRBJ2-3; tentative D call: TRBD2 (5 bases). The germline gives CDR1 SGHNT, CDR2 YYREEE (reference sequence). With 4 bases removed from V and 1 base from J, the gap between germline ends came to 13 bases. The CDR3 is made up of 15 amino acids. CDR3 nucleotide sequence: TGTGCCAGCAGCCCCCCTGGGGAGCGCACAGATACGCAGTATTTT. Its translation: CASSPPGERTDTQYF.

This chain joins TRBV24-1 and TRBJ2-7; D perhaps matches TRBD1 (6 bases). Trimming took off 4 bases at V and 5 bases at J, with 17 bases between the two ends. Germline CDR1 KGHDR, CDR2 SFDVKD. The CDR3 covers 15 residues. DNA for the CDR3: TGTGCCACCAGTGACTCCAGGGGTGGCAGGGACGAGCAGTACTTC. Translated, it gives CATSDSRGGRDEQYF.

This clonotype has ten or more counts. The genes are TRBV4-1 and TRBJ2-7, with TRBD2 identical over 7 bases. The CDR3 has 15 amino acids. Germline CDR1 is MGHRA and CDR2 is YSYEKL. Trimming cost V 1 base and J 2 bases; bases outside gene matches: 5. The CDR3 DNA is TGCGCCAGCAGCCAAGTTCGCGGGAGCCCCTACGAGCAGTACTTC. This translates into CASSQVRGSPYEQYF.

The chain couples TRBV12-5 to TRBJ2-6; 12 bases are shared with TRBD2. V dropped 1 base and J dropped 0; count of bases not matched to a gene: 13. Germline V gene data show CDR1 as LGHNT and CDR2 as FRNRAP. The CDR3 length is 22 residues. CDR3 region: CASGLASGGLAGTFSGANVLTF. Written as DNA, the CDR3 is TGTGCTAGTGGTTTGGCCTCCGGGGGACTAGCGGGTACCTTCTCTGGGGCCAACGTCCTGACTTTC.

This clonotype was detected a few times. The chain has TRBV4-1 and TRBJ1-5; D remains unclear. There are 13 residues in the CDR3. Germline CDR1 and CDR2: MGHRA and YSYEKL. Trimming removed 1 base from V and 5 bases from J, with 6 bases in between. The CDR3 loop reads CASSQVGYQPQHF. The DNA for the CDR3 is TGCGCCAGCAGCCAAGTCGGGTATCAGCCCCAGCATTTT.

This clonotype was counted many times. This chain links TRBV20-1 with TRBJ2-2; D is undetermined. CDR1 is DFQATT, CDR2 SNEGSKA, per germline (reference sequence). There are 15 residues in the CDR3. The V end was cut by 4 bases, the J end by 0 bases, with 12 bases between. CDR3 residues: CSATNTRANTGELFF. For the CDR3, the DNA is TGCAGTGCTACAAACACCCGCGCGAACACCGGGGAGCTGTTTTTT.

There are a few counts of this clonotype. The CDR3 here is CTGQMNTEAFF. CDR3 DNA: TGCACCGGACAGATGAACACTGAAGCTTTCTTT. The chain employs TRBV20-1 and TRBJ1-1; possible D gene TRBD1, 6 bases. The CDR3 spans 11 residues. The germline V gene has CDR1 DFQATT and CDR2 SNEGSKA (reference sequence).

V gene TRBV4-1 combines with J gene TRBJ2-3; 13 bases map to TRBD2. Per germline, CDR1 MGHRA and CDR2 YSYEKL. V dropped 4 bases and J dropped 6; count of bases not matched to a gene: 13. The CDR3 consists of 18 residues. The chain's CDR3 is CASSPFRTSGRGRDTQYF. The DNA of the CDR3 is TGCGCCAGCAGCCCCTTCCGAACTAGCGGGAGGGGTCGGGATACGCAGTATTTT.

This clonotype was recorded a few times. This chain links TRBV18 with TRBJ2-5; possibly TRBD1 for D (5 bases). V was shortened by 1 base and J by 2 bases, with 8 bases between the two germline ends. Germline V lookup: CDR1 KGHSH, CDR2 LQKENI. This CDR3 contains 14 residues. The CDR3 protein is CASSPLDRQETQYF. In DNA, the CDR3 is TGTGCCAGCTCACCACTTGACAGACAAGAGACCCAGTACTTC.

This clonotype was picked up a small number of times. The rearrangement links TRBV3-1 to TRBJ2-7; D is ambiguous. Trimming left V 1 base short and J 5 bases short, with 6 bases between. The CDR3 has 12 residues. The germline V gene has CDR1 LGHDT and CDR2 YNNKEL (reference sequence). DNA for the CDR3: TGTGCCAGCAGCCAAGTCAGCGACGAGCAGTACTTC. It translates to CASSQVSDEQYF.

This clonotype was counted between two and nine times. CDR3 bases: TGTGCCAGCAGTTCTAATAGCGGGACCCACGAGCAGTACTTC. Translation: CASSSNSGTHEQYF. The chain couples TRBV12-3 or TRBV12-4 to TRBJ2-7; 8 nucleotides match TRBD2. The CDR3 totals 14 residues. V shed 4 bases, J shed 5 bases, and the junction held 7 bases outside the gene matches.

This clonotype was recorded many times. The rearrangement joins TRBV2 to TRBJ1-4; D perhaps matches TRBD1 (5 bases). This CDR3 is 15 amino acids long. CDR1 and CDR2 from the germline V gene are SNHLY and FYNNEI. Deletions cut 4 bases from V and 0 bases from J, with 9 bases between. CDR3 sequence: CASSAQGPTNEKLFF. Here the CDR3 DNA reads TGTGCCAGCAGTGCGCAGGGCCCAACTAATGAAAAACTGTTTTTT.